The 26 T cell receptor beta chains listed next were all sequenced from one sample in a study of blood T cell repertoires in COVID-19. Sequenced by immunoSEQ multiplex PCR; TCRdb stores in-frame clones only, minus some. Of 78,000 or so clones in the sample, over 80% were seen once. Sequencing was done on a sample of peripheral blood. These receptors all stem from a woman in her forties or fifties with acute or convalescent COVID-19.

The V and J genes are TRBV25-1 and TRBJ1-1; 7 bases fit TRBD1. Looked up from germline, CDR1 is MGHDK and CDR2 is SYGVNS. CDR3 length: 14 amino acids. Germline trimming cut 7 bases from V and 1 base from J; bases unmatched to any gene: 6. Written as DNA, the CDR3 is TGTGCCAGCAAGGGGGACAGACAGAACACTGAAGCTTTCTTT. Its translation: CASKGDRQNTEAFF.

This chain uses TRBV27 with TRBJ1-5; TRBD1 matches 8 bases. Germline V gives CDR1 MNHEY, CDR2 SMNVEV (reference sequence). The CDR3 sequence is 14 residues long. J lost 2 bases, V lost 8 bases, and 5 bases had no gene match. The CDR3, as DNA: TGTGCCAGCGCCCTGACAGGGGGCAATCAGCCCCAGCATTTT. Protein sequence: CASALTGGNQPQHF.

This clone showed up just a few times. The chain carries TRBV7-9 and TRBJ2-7, with D possibly being TRBD1 (7 bases). V was clipped by 4 bases and J by 2 bases, with 18 bases between them. The germline V gene has CDR1 SEHNR and CDR2 FQNEAQ (reference sequence). This CDR3 has 16 amino acids. The CDR3 is CASSWGDSRLAYEQYF. For the CDR3, the DNA is TGTGCCAGCAGCTGGGGGGACAGCAGGCTGGCCTACGAGCAGTACTTC.

The DNA for the CDR3 is TGCAGTGCTAGTTTCGGGACAGATATGAACACTGAAGCTTTCTTT. Translation: CSASFGTDMNTEAFF. The chain employs TRBV20-1 and TRBJ1-1; 7 nucleotides match TRBD1. With V trimmed by 3 bases and J by 0 bases, 7 bases remained unmatched. This CDR3 spans 15 amino acids. Germline CDR1 and CDR2: DFQATT and SNEGSKA (reference sequence).

The rearrangement uses TRBV6-6 and TRBJ2-4; 8 nucleotides agree with TRBD2. The CDR3 spans 13 residues. V lost 8 bases, J lost 5 bases, and 5 bases stayed unmatched. The germline gives CDR1 MNHNY, CDR2 SVGAGI (reference sequence). The CDR3 loop is CASVPAGENIQYF. As DNA, the CDR3 is TGTGCCAGCGTTCCAGCGGGGGAAAACATTCAGTACTTC.

This clone occurred a few times. V usage is TRBV7-9 and J usage is TRBJ1-1; possible D gene TRBD1, 6 bases. Deletions cut 4 bases from V and 2 bases from J, with 11 bases between. Germline loops: CDR1 SEHNR, CDR2 FQNEAQ (reference sequence). This CDR3 is 14 amino acids long. For the CDR3, the DNA is TGTGCCAGCAGCTCACAGGGCACCAACACTGAAGCTTTCTTT. This gives the protein CASSSQGTNTEAFF. The whole variable domain, filled in from reference TRBV7-9 and TRBJ1-1, reads DTGVSQNPRHKITKRGQNVTFRCDPISEHNRLYWYRQTLGQGPEFLTYFQNEAQLEKSRLLSDRFSAERPKGSFSTLEIQRTEQGDSAMYLCASSSQGTNTEAFFGQGTRLTVV.

This rearrangement joins TRBV19 to TRBJ2-7, with a tentative D call TRBD2 (5 bases). This CDR3 has 14 amino acids. Germline CDR1 reads LNHDA; CDR2 reads SQIVND (reference sequence). V gave up 3 bases and J gave up 2 bases, with 11 bases separating them. CDR3 residues: CASSIWAGPYEQYF. In DNA, the CDR3 is TGTGCCAGTAGTATCTGGGCGGGCCCCTACGAGCAGTACTTC.

V gene TRBV27 combines with J gene TRBJ2-7; 8 nucleotides align to TRBD1. Germline lookup yields CDR1 MNHEY and CDR2 SMNVEV (reference sequence). The V segment lost 6 bases and the J segment 0 bases; nucleotides outside the gene matches: 7. The CDR3 is 15 amino acids. The CDR3: CASSTSGTGSYEQYF. The CDR3 DNA reads TGTGCCAGCAGCACCTCCGGGACAGGCTCCTACGAGCAGTACTTC.

This clone appeared once. This chain uses TRBV4-3 with TRBJ2-7; TRBD2 agrees at 9 bases. Germline CDR1 LGHNA, CDR2 YSLEER. V lost 2 bases to trimming and J lost 1 base; unmatched junction nucleotides: 6. CDR3 length equals 16 residues. The CDR3 nucleotides read TGCGCCAGCAGCCAATCATTGACTAGCGGATCCTACGAGCAGTACTTC. Translating gives CASSQSLTSGSYEQYF.

The CDR3 nucleotides are TGTGCCAGCAGTTTAATCCCCGCCGGACAGGGAGGGACCCAGTACTTC. Encoded protein: CASSLIPAGQGGTQYF. The V and J genes are TRBV27 and TRBJ2-5; 8 bases match TRBD1. This CDR3 is built from 16 residues. Per the germline V gene, CDR1 is MNHEY and CDR2 is SMNVEV (reference sequence). V gave up 2 bases and J gave up 7 bases; unmatched junction bases: 12.

The rearrangement joins TRBV30 to TRBJ2-7, with a weak D call TRBD1 (5 bases). The CDR3 has 11 amino acids. The V gene lost 5 bases and the J gene lost 0 bases, with 5 bases spanning the gap. The germline CDR1 and CDR2 sequences are GTSNPN and SVGIG (reference sequence). The CDR3 bases are TGTGCCTGGGGACACTCCTACGAGCAGTACTTC. Residues: CAWGHSYEQYF.

The chain combines TRBV6-5 with TRBJ1-1, with 7 bases that match TRBD1. The CDR3 is made up of 11 amino acids. J was trimmed by 8 bases and V by 8 bases; bases with no gene match: 5. Germline CDR1 MNHEY, CDR2 SVGAGI. The CDR3 region is CASRWDREAFF. The CDR3 region has the DNA TGTGCCAGCCGCTGGGACAGAGAAGCTTTCTTT.

This rearrangement joins TRBV20-1 to TRBJ2-2; 14 bases agree with TRBD2. Germline CDR1 DFQATT, CDR2 SNEGSKA (reference sequence). V was pared by 3 bases and J by 4 bases, with 10 bases of the junction left unmatched. The CDR3 is made up of 18 amino acids. CDR3: CSASPLGLAGVGTGELFF. The CDR3, as DNA: TGCAGTGCTAGTCCCCTGGGACTAGCGGGAGTAGGCACCGGGGAGCTGTTTTTT.

The CDR3 nucleotides read TGTGCCAGCAGCCAACTACAGGGGCAGGATGGCTACACCTTC. As protein: CASSQLQGQDGYTF. This chain joins TRBV3-1 (or the pseudogene TRBV3-2) and TRBJ1-2, with 7 bases that match TRBD1. V trimming: 2 bases; J trimming: 6 bases; junction bases outside the gene matches: 6. CDR1 is LGHDT and CDR2 is YNNKEL in the germline V gene (reference sequence). The CDR3 contains 14 residues.

The chain uses TRBV3-1 (or the pseudogene TRBV3-2) and TRBJ2-5; 13 bases map to TRBD2. The CDR3 covers 16 residues. V shed 4 bases, J shed 4 bases, and the junction held 6 bases outside the gene matches. The germline V gene encodes CDR1 LGHDT and CDR2 YNNKEL (reference sequence). In DNA, the CDR3 is TGTGCCAGCAGCCGGACTAGCGGGGGCCGATTAGAGACCCAGTACTTC. Protein sequence: CASSRTSGGRLETQYF.

This clone was seen a single time. The V gene is TRBV19, the J gene TRBJ1-5, with a tentative D call TRBD1 (5 bases). Trimming cost V 6 bases and J 3 bases, with 9 bases left between them. The germline CDR1 and CDR2 sequences are LNHDA and SQIVND (reference sequence). The CDR3 is 13 residues long. The DNA for the CDR3 is TGTGCCAGTAGCCCGGGACTCAATCAGCCCCAGCATTTT. Its translation is CASSPGLNQPQHF.

V usage is TRBV5-1 and J usage is TRBJ2-7; 8 bases line up with TRBD2. CDR3 length equals 15 residues. With V trimmed by 1 base and J by 3 bases, 6 bases remained unmatched. The V gene's germline CDR1 is SGHRS and CDR2 YFSETQ. The CDR3 is CASSLTAGDLYEQYF. CDR3 bases: TGCGCCAGCAGCTTGACAGCGGGAGACCTCTACGAGCAGTACTTC.

This clone was counted a single time. The V call is TRBV29-1, the J call TRBJ2-3, with TRBD2 identical over 7 bases. The germline gives CDR1 SQVTM, CDR2 ANQGSEA. Trimming at V came to 2 bases and at J to 3 bases, leaving 2 bases not matched to a gene. This CDR3 contains 13 residues. DNA of the CDR3: TGCAGCGTTGAAATTAGCGGGACAGATACGCAGTATTTT. It translates to CSVEISGTDTQYF.

V usage is TRBV7-3 and J usage is TRBJ1-1; D ambiguous. From germline, CDR1 is SGHTA and CDR2 FQGTGA. Deletions cut 2 bases from V and 5 bases from J, with 9 bases between. This CDR3 is 13 amino acids long. The CDR3 bases are TGTGCCAGCAGCTTATGGAGAGGAACTGAAGCTTTCTTT. Residues: CASSLWRGTEAFF. The variable domain in full, with the rest retrieved from reference TRBV7-3 and TRBJ1-1, is GAGVSQTPSNKVTEKGKYVELRCDPISGHTALYWYRQSLGQGPEFLIYFQGTGAADDSGLPNDRFFAVRPEGSVSTLKIQRTERGDSAVYLCASSLWRGTEAFFGQGTRLTVV.

The V call is TRBV10-3, the J call TRBJ2-7; 8 bases fit TRBD1. The CDR3 is 13 amino acids. CDR1 is ENHRY and CDR2 is SYGVKD in the germline V gene. V was clipped by 6 bases and J by 2 bases; unmatched bases: 3. The CDR3 nucleotides are TGTGCCATCAGGAGACAGGGGACCTACGAGCAGTACTTC. This gives the protein CAIRRQGTYEQYF.

The chain is built from TRBV7-3 and TRBJ1-6; TRBD1 aligns across 7 bases. This CDR3 contains 14 residues. The germline V gene encodes CDR1 SGHTA and CDR2 FQGTGA. After removal of 5 bases from V and 5 bases from J, the junction contained 3 bases not matched to a gene. CDR3 coding DNA: TGTGCCAGCAGCCGGGACAGTGATAATTCACCCCTCCACTTT. Encoded protein: CASSRDSDNSPLHF. Based on the CDR3 plus reference TRBV7-3 and TRBJ1-6, the full variable domain is GAGVSQTPSNKVTEKGKYVELRCDPISGHTALYWYRQSLGQGPEFLIYFQGTGAADDSGLPNDRFFAVRPEGSVSTLKIQRTERGDSAVYLCASSRDSDNSPLHFGNGTRLTVT.

The chain is built from TRBV5-1 and TRBJ2-3; the match to TRBD1 covers 7 bases. CDR1 SGHRS and CDR2 YFSETQ come from the germline V gene. This CDR3 contains 15 residues. V shed 2 bases, J shed 2 bases, and the junction held 5 bases outside the gene matches. The CDR3 DNA reads TGCGCCAGCAGCTTAGGGACAGAGCTCACAGATACGCAGTATTTT. It encodes CASSLGTELTDTQYF.

The chain is built from TRBV30 and TRBJ1-4; no clear D gene. V dropped 3 bases and J dropped 1 base, with 12 bases sitting between them. The CDR3 length is 15 residues. CDR1 is GTSNPN, CDR2 SVGIG, per germline (reference sequence). The CDR3 reads CAWSRLGGTNEKLFF. CDR3 bases: TGTGCCTGGAGCCGACTCGGCGGAACTAATGAAAAACTGTTTTTT.

The chain joins TRBV7-8 to TRBJ2-5; possibly TRBD2 for D (7 bases). The germline gives CDR1 SGHVS, CDR2 FQNEAQ. This CDR3 has 17 amino acids. The ends were cut back, 2 bases at V and 4 bases at J, with 20 bases in the middle. CDR3: CASSLSGGGEGAETQYF. The DNA of the CDR3 is TGTGCCAGCAGCTTATCAGGAGGGGGGGAAGGGGCAGAGACCCAGTACTTC.

V and J are TRBV7-9 and TRBJ1-2; a possible D gene is TRBD1 (6 bases). In germline, CDR1 is SEHNR, CDR2 FQNEAQ (reference sequence). CDR3 length: 17 amino acids. Between the trimmed V and J ends, which lost 1 base and 3 bases, there was a span of 18 bases. The chain's CDR3 is CASSLGGTGWHDYGYTF. CDR3 nucleotides: TGTGCCAGCAGCTTAGGGGGCACAGGGTGGCACGACTATGGCTACACCTTC.

The J gene is TRBJ2-7, the V gene TRBV6-2 or TRBV6-3; D unresolved. CDR1 is MNHEY and CDR2 is SVGEGT in the germline V gene. The V end was cut by 4 bases, the J end by 3 bases, with 19 bases between. This CDR3 is built from 16 residues. This CDR3 reads CASSFSLVEIRYEQYF. The CDR3 nucleotides are TGTGCCAGCAGTTTTTCTTTAGTAGAAATCCGCTACGAGCAGTACTTC.